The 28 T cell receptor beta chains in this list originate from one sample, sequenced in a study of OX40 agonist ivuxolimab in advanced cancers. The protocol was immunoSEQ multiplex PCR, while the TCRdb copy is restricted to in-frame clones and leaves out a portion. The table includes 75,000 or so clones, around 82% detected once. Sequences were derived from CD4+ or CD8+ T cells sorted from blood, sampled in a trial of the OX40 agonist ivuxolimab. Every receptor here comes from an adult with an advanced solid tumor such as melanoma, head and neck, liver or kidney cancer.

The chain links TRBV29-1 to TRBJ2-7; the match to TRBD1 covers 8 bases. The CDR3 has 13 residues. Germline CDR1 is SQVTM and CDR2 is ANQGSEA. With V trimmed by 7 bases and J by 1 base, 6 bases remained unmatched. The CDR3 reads CSARQGWSYEQYF. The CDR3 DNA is TGCAGCGCCCGACAGGGGTGGTCCTACGAGCAGTACTTC.

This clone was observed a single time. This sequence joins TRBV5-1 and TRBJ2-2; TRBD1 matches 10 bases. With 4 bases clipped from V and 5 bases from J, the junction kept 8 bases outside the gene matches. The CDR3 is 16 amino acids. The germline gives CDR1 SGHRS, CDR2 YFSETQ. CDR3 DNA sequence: TGCGCCAGCAGCATCACTGGACAGGGGGGTACCGGGGAGCTGTTTTTT. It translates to CASSITGQGGTGELFF. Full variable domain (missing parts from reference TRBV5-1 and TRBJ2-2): KAGVTQTPRYLIKTRGQQVTLSCSPISGHRSVSWYQQTPGQGLQFLFEYFSETQRNKGNFPGRFSGRQFSNSRSEMNVSTLELGDSALYLCASSITGQGGTGELFFGEGSRLTVL.

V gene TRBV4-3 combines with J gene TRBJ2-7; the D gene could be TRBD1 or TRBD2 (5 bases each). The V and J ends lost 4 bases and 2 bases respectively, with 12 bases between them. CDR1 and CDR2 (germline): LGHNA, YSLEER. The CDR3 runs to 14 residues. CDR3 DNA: TGCGCCAGCAGCCCGGGACCGAGCACCTACGAGCAGTACTTC. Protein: CASSPGPSTYEQYF.

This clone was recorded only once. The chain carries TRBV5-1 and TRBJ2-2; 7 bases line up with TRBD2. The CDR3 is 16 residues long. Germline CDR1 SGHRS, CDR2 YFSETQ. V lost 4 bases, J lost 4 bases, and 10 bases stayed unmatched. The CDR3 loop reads CASSPGGGGGTGELFF. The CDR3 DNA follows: TGCGCCAGCAGCCCCGGCGGCGGGGGAGGCACCGGGGAGCTGTTTTTT.

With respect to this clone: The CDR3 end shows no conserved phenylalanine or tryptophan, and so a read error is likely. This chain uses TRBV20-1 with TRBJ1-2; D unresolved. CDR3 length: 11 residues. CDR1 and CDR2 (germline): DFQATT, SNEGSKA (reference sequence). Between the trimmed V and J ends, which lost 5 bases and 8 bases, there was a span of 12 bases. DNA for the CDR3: TGCAGTGCTGCCCCGACGGGAGGCTACACCCTC. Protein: CSAAPTGGYTL.

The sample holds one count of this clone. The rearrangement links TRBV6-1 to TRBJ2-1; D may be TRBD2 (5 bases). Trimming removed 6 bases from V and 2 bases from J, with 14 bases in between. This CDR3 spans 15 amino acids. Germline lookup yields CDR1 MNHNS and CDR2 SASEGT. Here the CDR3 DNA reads TGTGCCAGCAGAAGGACTGGGTTAGCCTACAATGAGCAGTTCTTC. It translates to CASRRTGLAYNEQFF.

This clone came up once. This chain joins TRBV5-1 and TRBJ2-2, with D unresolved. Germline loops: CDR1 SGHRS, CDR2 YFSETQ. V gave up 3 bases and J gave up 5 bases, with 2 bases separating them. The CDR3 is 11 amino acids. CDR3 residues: CASSWTGELFF. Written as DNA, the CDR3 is TGCGCCAGCAGCTGGACCGGGGAGCTGTTTTTT.

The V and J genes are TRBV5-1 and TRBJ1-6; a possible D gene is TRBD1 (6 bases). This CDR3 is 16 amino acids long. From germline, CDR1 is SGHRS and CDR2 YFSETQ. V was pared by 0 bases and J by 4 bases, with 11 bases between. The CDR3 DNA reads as TGCGCCAGCAGCTTGGCCGGACAGCGGTATAATTCACCCCTCCACTTT. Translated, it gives CASSLAGQRYNSPLHF.

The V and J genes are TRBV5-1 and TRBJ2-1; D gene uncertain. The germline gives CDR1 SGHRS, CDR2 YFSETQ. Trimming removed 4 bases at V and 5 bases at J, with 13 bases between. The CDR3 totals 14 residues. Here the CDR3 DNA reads TGCGCCAGCAGCCCCGCTCTACCTAACAATGAGCAGTTCTTC. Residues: CASSPALPNNEQFF.

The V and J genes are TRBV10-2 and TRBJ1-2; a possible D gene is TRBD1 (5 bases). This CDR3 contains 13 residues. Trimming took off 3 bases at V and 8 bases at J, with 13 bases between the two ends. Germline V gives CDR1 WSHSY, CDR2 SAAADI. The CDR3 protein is CASSDARAGGYTF. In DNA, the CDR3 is TGCGCCAGCAGTGACGCCAGGGCTGGAGGCTACACCTTC.

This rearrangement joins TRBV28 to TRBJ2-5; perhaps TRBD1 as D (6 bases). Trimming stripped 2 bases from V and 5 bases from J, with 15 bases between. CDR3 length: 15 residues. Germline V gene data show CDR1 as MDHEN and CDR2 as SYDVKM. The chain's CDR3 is CASSLVGGHGETQYF. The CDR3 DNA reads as TGTGCCAGCAGTTTAGTAGGGGGACACGGGGAGACCCAGTACTTC.

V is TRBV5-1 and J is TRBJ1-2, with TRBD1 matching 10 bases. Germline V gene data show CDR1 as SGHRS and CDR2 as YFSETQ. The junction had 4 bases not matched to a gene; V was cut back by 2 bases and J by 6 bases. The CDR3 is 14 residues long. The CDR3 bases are TGCGCCAGCAGCTTCGGGACAGGGGTAAATGGCTACACCTTC. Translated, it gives CASSFGTGVNGYTF. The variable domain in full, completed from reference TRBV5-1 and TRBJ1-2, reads KAGVTQTPRYLIKTRGQQVTLSCSPISGHRSVSWYQQTPGQGLQFLFEYFSETQRNKGNFPGRFSGRQFSNSRSEMNVSTLELGDSALYLCASSFGTGVNGYTFGSGTRLTVV.

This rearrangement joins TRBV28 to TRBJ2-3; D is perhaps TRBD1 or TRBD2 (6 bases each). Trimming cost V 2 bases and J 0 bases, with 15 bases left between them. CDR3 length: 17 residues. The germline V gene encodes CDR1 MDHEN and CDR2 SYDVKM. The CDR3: CASSLVGKGGSTDTQYF. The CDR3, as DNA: TGTGCCAGCAGTTTAGTCGGTAAGGGGGGAAGCACAGATACGCAGTATTTT.

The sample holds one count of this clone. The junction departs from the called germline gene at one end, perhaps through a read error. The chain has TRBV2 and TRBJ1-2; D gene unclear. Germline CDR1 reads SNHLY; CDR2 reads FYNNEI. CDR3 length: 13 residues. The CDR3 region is CASSVETKYGYTF. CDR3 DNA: TGTGCCAGCAGTGTGGAAACTAAATATGGCTACACCTTC. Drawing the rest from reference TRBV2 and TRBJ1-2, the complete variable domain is EPEVTQTPSHQVTQMGQEVILRCVPISNHLYFYWYRQILGQKVEFLVSFYNNEISEKSEIFDDQFSVERPDGSNFTLKIRSTKLEDSAMYFCASSVETKYGYTFGSGTRLTVV.

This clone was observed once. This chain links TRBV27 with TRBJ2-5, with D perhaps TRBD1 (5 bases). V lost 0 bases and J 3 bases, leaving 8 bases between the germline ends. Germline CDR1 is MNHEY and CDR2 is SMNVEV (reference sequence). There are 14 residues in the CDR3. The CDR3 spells CASSLSRQKETQYF. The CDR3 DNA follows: TGTGCCAGCAGTTTATCGAGACAGAAAGAGACCCAGTACTTC.

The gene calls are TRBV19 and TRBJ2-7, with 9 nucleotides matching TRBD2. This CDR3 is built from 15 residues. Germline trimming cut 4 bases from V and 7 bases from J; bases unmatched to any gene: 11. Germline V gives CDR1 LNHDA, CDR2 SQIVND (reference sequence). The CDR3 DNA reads TGTGCCAGTAGTAAGACCGCGGGAGGGACACAAGAGCAGTACTTC. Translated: CASSKTAGGTQEQYF.

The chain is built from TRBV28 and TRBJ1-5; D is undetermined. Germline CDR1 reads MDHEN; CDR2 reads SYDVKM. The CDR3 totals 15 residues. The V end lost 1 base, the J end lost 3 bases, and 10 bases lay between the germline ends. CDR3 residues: CASSLLPGFNQPQHF. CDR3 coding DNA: TGTGCCAGCAGTTTATTACCGGGGTTCAATCAGCCCCAGCATTTT.

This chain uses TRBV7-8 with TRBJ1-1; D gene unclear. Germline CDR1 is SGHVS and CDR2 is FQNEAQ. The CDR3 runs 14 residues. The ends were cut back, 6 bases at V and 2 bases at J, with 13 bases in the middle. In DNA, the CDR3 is TGTGCCAGCAGTGTAAGACATGACAACACTGAAGCTTTCTTT. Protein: CASSVRHDNTEAFF.

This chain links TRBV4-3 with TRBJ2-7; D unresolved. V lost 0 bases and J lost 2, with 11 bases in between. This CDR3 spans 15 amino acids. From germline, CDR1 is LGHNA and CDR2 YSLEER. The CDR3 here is CASSQDLGLAYEQYF. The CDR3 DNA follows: TGCGCCAGCAGCCAAGATCTAGGGCTAGCCTACGAGCAGTACTTC.

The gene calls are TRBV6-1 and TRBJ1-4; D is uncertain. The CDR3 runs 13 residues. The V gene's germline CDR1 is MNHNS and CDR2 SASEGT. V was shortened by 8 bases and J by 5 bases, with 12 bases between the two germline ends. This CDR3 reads CASDQNRNEKLFF. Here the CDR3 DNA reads TGTGCCAGCGACCAGAATCGGAATGAAAAACTGTTTTTT.

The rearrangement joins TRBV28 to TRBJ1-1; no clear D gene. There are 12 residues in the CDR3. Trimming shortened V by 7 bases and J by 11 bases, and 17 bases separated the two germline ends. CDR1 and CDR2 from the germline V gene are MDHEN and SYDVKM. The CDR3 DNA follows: TGTGCCAGCACCCGACGTGCTCAGACGGCTTTCTTT. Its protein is CASTRRAQTAFF.

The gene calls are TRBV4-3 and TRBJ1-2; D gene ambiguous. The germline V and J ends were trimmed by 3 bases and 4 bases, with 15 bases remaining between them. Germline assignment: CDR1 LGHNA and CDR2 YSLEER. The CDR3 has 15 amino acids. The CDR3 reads CASSQAKGVSYGYTF. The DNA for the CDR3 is TGCGCCAGCAGCCAGGCTAAAGGAGTTTCCTATGGCTACACCTTC.

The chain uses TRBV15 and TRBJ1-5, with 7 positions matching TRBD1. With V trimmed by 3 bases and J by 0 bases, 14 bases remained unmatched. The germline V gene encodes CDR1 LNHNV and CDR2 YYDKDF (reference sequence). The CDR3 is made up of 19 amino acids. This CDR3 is CATSRDMDRRFYSNQPQHF. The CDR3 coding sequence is TGTGCCACCAGCAGGGACATGGACAGGAGGTTTTATAGCAATCAGCCCCAGCATTTT.

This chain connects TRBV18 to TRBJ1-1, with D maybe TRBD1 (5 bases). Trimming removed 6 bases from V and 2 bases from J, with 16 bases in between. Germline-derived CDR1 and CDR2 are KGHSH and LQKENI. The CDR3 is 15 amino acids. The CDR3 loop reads CASSRTEDTNTEAFF. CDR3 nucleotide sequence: TGTGCCAGCTCGCGAACCGAGGACACTAACACTGAAGCTTTCTTT.

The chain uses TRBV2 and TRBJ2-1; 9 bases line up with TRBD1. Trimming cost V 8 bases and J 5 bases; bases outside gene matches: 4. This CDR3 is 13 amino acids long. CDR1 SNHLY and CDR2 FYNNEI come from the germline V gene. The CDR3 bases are TGTGCCAGCGCGGGACAGGGAAACAATGAGCAGTTCTTC. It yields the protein CASAGQGNNEQFF.

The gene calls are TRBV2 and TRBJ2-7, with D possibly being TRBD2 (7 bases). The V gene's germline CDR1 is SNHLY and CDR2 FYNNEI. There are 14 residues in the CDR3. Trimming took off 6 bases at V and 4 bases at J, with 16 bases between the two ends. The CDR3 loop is CASREDSSGYEQYF. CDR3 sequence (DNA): TGTGCCAGCAGAGAGGACAGTAGCGGGTACGAGCAGTACTTC. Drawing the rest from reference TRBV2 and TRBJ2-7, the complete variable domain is EPEVTQTPSHQVTQMGQEVILRCVPISNHLYFYWYRQILGQKVEFLVSFYNNEISEKSEIFDDQFSVERPDGSNFTLKIRSTKLEDSAMYFCASREDSSGYEQYFGPGTRLTVT.

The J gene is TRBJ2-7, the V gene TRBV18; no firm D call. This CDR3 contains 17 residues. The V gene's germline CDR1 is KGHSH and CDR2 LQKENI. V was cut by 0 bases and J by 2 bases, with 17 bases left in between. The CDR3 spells CASSPPKTQKGAYEQYF. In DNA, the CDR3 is TGTGCCAGCTCACCACCGAAGACACAGAAAGGAGCCTACGAGCAGTACTTC.

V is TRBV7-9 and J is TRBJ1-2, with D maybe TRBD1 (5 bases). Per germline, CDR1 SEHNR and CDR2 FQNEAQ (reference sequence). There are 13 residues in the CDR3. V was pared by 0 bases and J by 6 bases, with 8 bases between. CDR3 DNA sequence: TGTGCCAGCAGCTTAGCAGTAGGGGATGGCTACACCTTC. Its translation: CASSLAVGDGYTF.